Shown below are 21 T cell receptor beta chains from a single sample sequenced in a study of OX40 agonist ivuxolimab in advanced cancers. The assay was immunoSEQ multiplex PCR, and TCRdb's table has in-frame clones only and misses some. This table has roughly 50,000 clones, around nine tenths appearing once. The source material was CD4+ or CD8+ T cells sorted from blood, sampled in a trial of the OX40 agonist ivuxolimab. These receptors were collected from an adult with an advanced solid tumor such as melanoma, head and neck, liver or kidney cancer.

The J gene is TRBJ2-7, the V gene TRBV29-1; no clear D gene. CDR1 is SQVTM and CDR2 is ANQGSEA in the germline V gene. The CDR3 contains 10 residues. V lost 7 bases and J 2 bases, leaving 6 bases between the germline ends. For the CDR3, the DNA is TGCAGCGCCGGAACCTACGAGCAGTACTTC. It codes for CSAGTYEQYF.

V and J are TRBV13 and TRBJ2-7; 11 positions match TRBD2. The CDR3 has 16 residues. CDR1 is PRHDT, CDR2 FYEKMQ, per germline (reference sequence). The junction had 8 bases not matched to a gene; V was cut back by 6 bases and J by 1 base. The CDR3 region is CASSQGRLAGSYEQYF. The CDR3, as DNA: TGTGCCAGCAGTCAGGGGAGACTAGCGGGGTCCTACGAGCAGTACTTC. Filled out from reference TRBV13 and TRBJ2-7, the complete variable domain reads AAGVIQSPRHLIKEKRETATLKCYPIPRHDTVYWYQQGPGQDPQFLISFYEKMQSDKGSIPDRFSAQQFSDYHSELNMSSLELGDSALYFCASSQGRLAGSYEQYFGPGTRLTVT.

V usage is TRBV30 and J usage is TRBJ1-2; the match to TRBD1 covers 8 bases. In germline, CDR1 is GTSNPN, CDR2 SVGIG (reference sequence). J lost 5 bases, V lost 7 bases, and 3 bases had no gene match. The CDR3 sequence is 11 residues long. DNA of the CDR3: TGTGCCTTCGACAGGGGATATGGCTACACCTTC. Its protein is CAFDRGYGYTF.

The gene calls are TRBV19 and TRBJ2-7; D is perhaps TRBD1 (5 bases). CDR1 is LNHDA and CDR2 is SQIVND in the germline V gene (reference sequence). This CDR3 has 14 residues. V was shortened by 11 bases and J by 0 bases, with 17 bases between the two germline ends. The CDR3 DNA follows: TGTGCCTCTTCTTCGGCCCAGGGCTCCTACGAGCAGTACTTC. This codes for CASSSAQGSYEQYF.

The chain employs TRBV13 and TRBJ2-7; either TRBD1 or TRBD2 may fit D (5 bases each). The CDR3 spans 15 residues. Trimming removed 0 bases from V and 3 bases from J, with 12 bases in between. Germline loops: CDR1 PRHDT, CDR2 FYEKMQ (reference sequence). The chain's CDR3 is CASSLGRDGVYEQYF. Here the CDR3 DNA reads TGTGCCAGCAGCTTAGGCCGGGACGGGGTCTACGAGCAGTACTTC.

CDR3 in DNA: TGTGCCAGCAGCTCTAGTGGCGGGGGGTCCCAAGAGACCCAGTACTTC. This gives the protein CASSSSGGGSQETQYF. V gene TRBV7-3 combines with J gene TRBJ2-5; 8 bases fit TRBD2. The CDR3 has 16 residues. Germline CDR1 and CDR2: SGHTA and FQGTGA. With 4 bases clipped from V and 1 base from J, the junction kept 8 bases outside the gene matches.

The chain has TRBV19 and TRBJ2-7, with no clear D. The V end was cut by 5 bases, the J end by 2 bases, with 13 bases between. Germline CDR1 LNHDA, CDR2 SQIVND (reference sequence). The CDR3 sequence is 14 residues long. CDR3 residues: CASSFRTQPYEQYF. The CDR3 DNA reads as TGTGCCAGTAGTTTCCGGACGCAACCCTACGAGCAGTACTTC.

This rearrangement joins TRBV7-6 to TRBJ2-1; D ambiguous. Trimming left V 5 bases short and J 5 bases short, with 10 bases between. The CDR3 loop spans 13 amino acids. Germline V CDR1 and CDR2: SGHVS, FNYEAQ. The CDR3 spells CASSPASHNEQFF. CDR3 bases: TGTGCCAGCAGCCCCGCCTCTCACAATGAGCAGTTCTTC. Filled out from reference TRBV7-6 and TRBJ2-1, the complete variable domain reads GAGVSQSPRYKVTKRGQDVALRCDPISGHVSLYWYRQALGQGPEFLTYFNYEAQQDKSGLPNDRFSAERPEGSISTLTIQRTEQRDSAMYRCASSPASHNEQFFGPGTRLTVL.

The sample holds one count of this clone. CDR3 sequence: CASSHTRLAGGPSGELFF. In DNA form, the CDR3 reads TGTGCCAGCAGCCACACAAGGCTAGCGGGAGGGCCCAGCGGGGAGCTGTTTTTT. V is TRBV4-2 and J is TRBJ2-2, with 12 bases lining up with TRBD2. The CDR3 loop spans 18 amino acids. Germline lookup yields CDR1 LGHNA and CDR2 YNFKEQ. V was pared by 3 bases and J by 7 bases, with 12 bases of the junction left unmatched.

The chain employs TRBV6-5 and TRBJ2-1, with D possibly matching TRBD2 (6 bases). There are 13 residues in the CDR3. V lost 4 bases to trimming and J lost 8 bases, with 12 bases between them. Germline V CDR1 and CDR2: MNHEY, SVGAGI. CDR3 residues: CASSLTRTHEQFF. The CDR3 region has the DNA TGTGCCAGCAGTTTGACTAGAACCCATGAGCAGTTCTTC.

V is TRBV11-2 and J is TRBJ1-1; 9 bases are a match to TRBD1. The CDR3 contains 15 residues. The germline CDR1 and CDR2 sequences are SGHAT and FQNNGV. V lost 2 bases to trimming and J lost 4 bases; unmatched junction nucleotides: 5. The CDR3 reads CASSLSLGQGTEAFF. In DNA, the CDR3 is TGTGCCAGCAGCTTAAGTTTGGGACAGGGCACTGAAGCTTTCTTT.

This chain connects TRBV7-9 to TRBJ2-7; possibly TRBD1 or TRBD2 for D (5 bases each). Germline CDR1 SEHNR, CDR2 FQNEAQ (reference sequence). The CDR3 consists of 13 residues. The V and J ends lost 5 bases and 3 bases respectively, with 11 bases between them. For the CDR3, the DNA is TGTGCCAGCAGCCTACAGGAGGACTACGAGCAGTACTTC. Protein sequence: CASSLQEDYEQYF. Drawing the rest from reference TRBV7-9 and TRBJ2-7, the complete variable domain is DTGVSQNPRHKITKRGQNVTFRCDPISEHNRLYWYRQTLGQGPEFLTYFQNEAQLEKSRLLSDRFSAERPKGSFSTLEIQRTEQGDSAMYLCASSLQEDYEQYFGPGTRLTVT.

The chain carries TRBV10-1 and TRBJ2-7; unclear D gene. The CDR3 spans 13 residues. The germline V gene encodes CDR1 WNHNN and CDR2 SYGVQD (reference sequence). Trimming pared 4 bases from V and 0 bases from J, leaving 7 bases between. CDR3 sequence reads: CASSARSSYEQYF. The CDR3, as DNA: TGCGCCAGCAGTGCGAGGAGCTCCTACGAGCAGTACTTC.

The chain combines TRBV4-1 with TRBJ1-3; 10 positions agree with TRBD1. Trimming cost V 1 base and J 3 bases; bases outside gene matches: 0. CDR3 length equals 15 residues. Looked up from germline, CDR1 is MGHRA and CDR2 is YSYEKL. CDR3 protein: CASSQGDRGGNTIYF. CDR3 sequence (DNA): TGCGCCAGCAGCCAAGGGGACAGGGGTGGAAACACCATATATTTT.

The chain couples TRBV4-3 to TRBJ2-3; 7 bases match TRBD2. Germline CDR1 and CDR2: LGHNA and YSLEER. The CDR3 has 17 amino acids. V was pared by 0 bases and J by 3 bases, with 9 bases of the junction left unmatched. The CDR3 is CASSQDGSTSFTDTQYF. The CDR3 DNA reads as TGCGCCAGCAGCCAAGATGGATCGACTAGCTTTACAGATACGCAGTATTTT.

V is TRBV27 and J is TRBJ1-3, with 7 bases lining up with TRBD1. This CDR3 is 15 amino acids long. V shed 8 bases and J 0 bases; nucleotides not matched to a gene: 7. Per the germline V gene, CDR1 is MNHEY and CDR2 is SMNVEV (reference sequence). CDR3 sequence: CASALQGSSGNTIYF. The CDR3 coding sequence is TGTGCCAGCGCCTTACAGGGGAGCTCTGGAAACACCATATATTTT.

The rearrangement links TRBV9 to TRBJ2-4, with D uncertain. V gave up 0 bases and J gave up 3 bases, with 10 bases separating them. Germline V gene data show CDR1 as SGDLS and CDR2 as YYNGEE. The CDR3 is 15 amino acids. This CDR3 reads CASSVEPTLKNIQYF. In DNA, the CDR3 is TGTGCCAGCAGCGTAGAACCGACCCTCAAAAACATTCAGTACTTC.

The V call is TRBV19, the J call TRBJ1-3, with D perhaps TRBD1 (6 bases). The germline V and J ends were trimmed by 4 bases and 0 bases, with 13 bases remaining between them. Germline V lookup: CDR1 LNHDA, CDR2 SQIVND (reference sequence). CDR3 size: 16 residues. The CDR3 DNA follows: TGTGCCAGTAGTACCCGACAGGAGAGCTCTGGAAACACCATATATTTT. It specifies CASSTRQESSGNTIYF.

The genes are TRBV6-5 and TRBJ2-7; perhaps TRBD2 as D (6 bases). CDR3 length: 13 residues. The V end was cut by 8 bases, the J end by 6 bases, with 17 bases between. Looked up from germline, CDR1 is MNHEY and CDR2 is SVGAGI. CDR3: CASRRDYGGEQYF. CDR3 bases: TGTGCCAGCCGCCGGGATTACGGGGGCGAGCAGTACTTC.

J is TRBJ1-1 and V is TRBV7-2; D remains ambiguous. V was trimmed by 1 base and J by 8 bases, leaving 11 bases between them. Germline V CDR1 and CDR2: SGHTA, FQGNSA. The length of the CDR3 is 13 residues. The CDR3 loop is CASSLVSVSEAFF. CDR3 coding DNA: TGTGCCAGCAGCTTAGTTTCGGTCAGCGAAGCTTTCTTT.

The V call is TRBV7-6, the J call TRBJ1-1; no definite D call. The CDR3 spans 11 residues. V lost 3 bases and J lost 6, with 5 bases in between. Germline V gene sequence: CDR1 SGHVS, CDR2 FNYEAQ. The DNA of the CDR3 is TGTGCCAGCAGCTTTTTCCCTGAAGCTTTCTTT. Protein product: CASSFFPEAFF. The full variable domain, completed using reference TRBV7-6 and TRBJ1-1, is GAGVSQSPRYKVTKRGQDVALRCDPISGHVSLYWYRQALGQGPEFLTYFNYEAQQDKSGLPNDRFSAERPEGSISTLTIQRTEQRDSAMYRCASSFFPEAFFGQGTRLTVV.